This T cell receptor (beta chain) stems from a study of blood T cell repertoires in COVID-19. Study information: T cells, B-cell-depleted T cells, or PBMCs supplied cDNA or gDNA.

Sequencing was performed with immunoSEQ multiplex PCR; in TCRdb, only in-frame clones are kept and a portion is missing. The sample has about 220,000 clones, more than 65% seen once. The CDR3 covers 14 residues. CDR1 and CDR2 from the germline V gene are MNHEY and SVGAGI. The ends lost 5 bases at V and 5 bases at J; junction bases unmatched: 7. This TCR derives from a woman over 75 with acute or convalescent COVID-19. The V and J genes are TRBV6-5 and TRBJ1-2, with 8 positions matching TRBD1. The sequenced material came from peripheral blood. CDR3: CASSPDRERYGYTF. The DNA of the CDR3 is TGTGCCAGCAGTCCGGACAGGGAGCGGTATGGCTACACCTTC.